These 9 T cell receptor beta chains originate from one sample sequenced in a study of blood T cell repertoires in COVID-19. The data were produced by immunoSEQ multiplex PCR, yet TCRdb's version contains in-frame clones alone and is incomplete. The sample yields 180,000 or so clones, around 86% seen once. The sequencing sample was made of peripheral blood. The source is a man in his forties with acute or convalescent COVID-19.

This clone is a singleton in its sample. This rearrangement joins TRBV27 to TRBJ2-7; D gene ambiguous. This CDR3 comprises 13 residues. With 3 bases removed from V and 4 bases from J, the gap between germline ends came to 10 bases. The germline V gene has CDR1 MNHEY and CDR2 SMNVEV (reference sequence). DNA for the CDR3: TGTGCCAGCAGTTTTGGAGAATTATACGAGCAGTACTTC. Translation: CASSFGELYEQYF.

This chain links TRBV30 with TRBJ2-3, with TRBD2 matching 14 bases. The germline V gene has CDR1 GTSNPN and CDR2 SVGIG (reference sequence). CDR3 length equals 17 residues. V shed 2 bases and J 2 bases; nucleotides not matched to a gene: 6. The CDR3 is CAWSTWTSGGFTDTQYF. Written as DNA, the CDR3 is TGTGCCTGGAGTACCTGGACTAGCGGGGGGTTCACAGATACGCAGTATTTT.

This sequence joins TRBV6-5 and TRBJ2-7; D ambiguous. The CDR3 loop spans 13 amino acids. The V gene's germline CDR1 is MNHEY and CDR2 SVGAGI. Trimming took off 2 bases at V and 2 bases at J, with 7 bases between the two ends. The CDR3 loop is CASSYGGTYEQYF. As DNA, the CDR3 is TGTGCCAGCAGTTACGGCGGAACCTACGAGCAGTACTTC.

The rearrangement links TRBV18 to TRBJ1-5, with 7 bases that match TRBD1. Per germline, CDR1 KGHSH and CDR2 LQKENI. Germline trimming cut 2 bases from V and 5 bases from J; bases unmatched to any gene: 0. There are 13 residues in the CDR3. The CDR3 DNA is TGTGCCAGCTCACCAGACAGGGATCAGCCCCAGCATTTT. This codes for CASSPDRDQPQHF.

The rearrangement joins TRBV9 to TRBJ2-7; 9 positions match TRBD1. With 0 bases clipped from V and 4 bases from J, the junction kept 14 bases outside the gene matches. The CDR3 spans 18 residues. Germline V gives CDR1 SGDLS, CDR2 YYNGEE. CDR3 region: CASSVDSGSRTGAYEQYF. The CDR3 DNA reads as TGTGCCAGCAGCGTAGATAGTGGGAGCCGGACAGGGGCGTACGAGCAGTACTTC. Based on the CDR3 plus reference TRBV9 and TRBJ2-7, the full variable domain is DSGVTQTPKHLITATGQRVTLRCSPRSGDLSVYWYQQSLDQGLQFLIQYYNGEERAKGNILERFSAQQFPDLHSELNLSSLELGDSALYFCASSVDSGSRTGAYEQYFGPGTRLTVT.

The table lists this clone with a few counts. Here the CDR3 DNA reads TGTGCCAGCAGCCAAGGGTGGCGGACTAACTATGGCTACACCTTC. It codes for CASSQGWRTNYGYTF. The chain recombines TRBV3-1 (or the pseudogene TRBV3-2) with TRBJ1-2; D unresolved. Deletions cut 1 base from V and 0 bases from J, with 9 bases between. The CDR3 sequence is 15 residues long. Germline V gene lookup returns CDR1 LGHDT and CDR2 YNNKEL (reference sequence).

The V and J genes are TRBV6-5 and TRBJ2-5, with unresolved D. Germline CDR1 MNHEY, CDR2 SVGAGI. V lost 0 bases to trimming and J lost 2 bases, with 10 bases between them. The CDR3 is 15 amino acids. CDR3 sequence (DNA): TGTGCCAGCAGTTACTCGGGCGAACCTCAAGAGACCCAGTACTTC. Its protein is CASSYSGEPQETQYF.

This clone showed up just once. The V and J genes are TRBV27 and TRBJ2-7; 7 bases agree with TRBD2. V gave up 7 bases and J gave up 2 bases; unmatched junction bases: 11. The CDR3 covers 15 residues. Germline loops: CDR1 MNHEY, CDR2 SMNVEV (reference sequence). This CDR3 reads CASNRAGPSTYEQYF. The CDR3 DNA is TGTGCCAGCAATAGAGCGGGGCCTTCTACCTACGAGCAGTACTTC.

A single count supports this clone. The chain recombines TRBV18 with TRBJ1-4; D remains ambiguous. This CDR3 contains 15 residues. The ends were cut back, 6 bases at V and 3 bases at J, with 14 bases in the middle. Looked up from germline, CDR1 is KGHSH and CDR2 is LQKENI. CDR3 region: CASSSGAGSNEKLFF. In nucleotides, the CDR3 is TGTGCCAGCTCGTCAGGCGCGGGGTCTAATGAAAAACTGTTTTTT.